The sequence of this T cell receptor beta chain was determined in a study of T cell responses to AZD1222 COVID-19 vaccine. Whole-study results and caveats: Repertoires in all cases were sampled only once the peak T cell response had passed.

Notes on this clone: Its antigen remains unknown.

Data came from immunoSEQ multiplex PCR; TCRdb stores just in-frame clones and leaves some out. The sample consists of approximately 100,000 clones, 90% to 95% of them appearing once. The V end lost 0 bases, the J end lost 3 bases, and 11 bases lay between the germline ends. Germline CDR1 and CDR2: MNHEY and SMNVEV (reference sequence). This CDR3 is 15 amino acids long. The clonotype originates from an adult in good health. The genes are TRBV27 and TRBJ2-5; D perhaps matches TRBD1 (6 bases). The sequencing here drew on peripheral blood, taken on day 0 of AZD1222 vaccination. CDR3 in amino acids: CASSLSWGRKETQYF. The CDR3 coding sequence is TGTGCCAGCAGTTTATCGTGGGGGCGAAAAGAGACCCAGTACTTC.